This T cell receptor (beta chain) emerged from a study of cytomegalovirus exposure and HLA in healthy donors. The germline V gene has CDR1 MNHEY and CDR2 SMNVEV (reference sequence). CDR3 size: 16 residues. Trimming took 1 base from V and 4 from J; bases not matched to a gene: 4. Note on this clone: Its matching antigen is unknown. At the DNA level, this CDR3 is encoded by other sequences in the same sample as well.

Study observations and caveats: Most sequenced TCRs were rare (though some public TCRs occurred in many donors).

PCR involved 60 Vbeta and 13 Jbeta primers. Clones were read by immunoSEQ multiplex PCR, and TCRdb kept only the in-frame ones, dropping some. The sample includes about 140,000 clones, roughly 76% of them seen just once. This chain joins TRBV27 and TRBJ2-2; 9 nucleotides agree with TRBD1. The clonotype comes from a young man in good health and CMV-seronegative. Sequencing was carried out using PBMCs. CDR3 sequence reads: CASSLYDRGSTGELFF. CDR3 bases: TGTGCCAGCAGTTTATACGACAGGGGGAGCACCGGGGAGCTGTTTTTT.